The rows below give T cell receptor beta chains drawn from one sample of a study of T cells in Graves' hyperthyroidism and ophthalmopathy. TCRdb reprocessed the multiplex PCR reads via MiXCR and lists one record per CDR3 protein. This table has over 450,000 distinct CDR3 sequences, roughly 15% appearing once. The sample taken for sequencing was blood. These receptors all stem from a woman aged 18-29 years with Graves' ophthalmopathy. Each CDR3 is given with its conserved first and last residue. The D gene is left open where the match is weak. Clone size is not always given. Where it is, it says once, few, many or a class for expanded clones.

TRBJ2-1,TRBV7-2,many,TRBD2,TGTGCCAGCAGCTTAGGACTAGCCATGGGTGAGCAGTTCTTC,CASSLGLAMGEQFF
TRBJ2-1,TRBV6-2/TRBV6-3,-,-,TGTGCCAGCAGTCAGCCCCAGGGGGGGGGTTACAATGAGCAGTTCTTC,CASSQPQGGGYNEQFF
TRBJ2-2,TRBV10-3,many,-,TGTGCCATCAGTTTCACCGGGGAGCTGTTTTTT,CAISFTGELFF
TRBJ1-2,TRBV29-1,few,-,TGCAGCGTTGCTCCCGGGGCTCAAGGCTACACCTTC,CSVAPGAQGYTF
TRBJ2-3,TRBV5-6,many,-,TGTGCCAGCAGCACAATCACAGATACGCAGTATTTT,CASSTITDTQYF
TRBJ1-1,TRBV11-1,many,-,TGTGCCAGCAGCGAAACAACAGGGAACACTGAAGCTTTCTTT,CASSETTGNTEAFF
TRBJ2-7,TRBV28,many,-,TGTGCCAGCAGTGACGTATCGGCGGCGTACGAGCAGTACTTC,CASSDVSAAYEQYF
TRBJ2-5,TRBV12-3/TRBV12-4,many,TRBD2,TGTGCCAGCAGTCCGACTAGCGGGAGGGCCGGAGAGGAGACCCAGTACTTC,CASSPTSGRAGEETQYF
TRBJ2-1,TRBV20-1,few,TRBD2,TGCAGTGCTAGGTCCGTCCGACTAGCGGGTCTCTCCTACAATGAGCAGTTCTTC,CSARSVRLAGLSYNEQFF
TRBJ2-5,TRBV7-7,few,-,TGTGCTAGCAGCTTAGCGCCGGGGGGCGGGGAGACCCAGTACTTC,CASSLAPGGGETQYF
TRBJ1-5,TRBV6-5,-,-,TGTGCCAGCAGTAACCGACCCGGCGCGGGCAATCAGCCCCAGCATTTT,CASSNRPGAGNQPQHF
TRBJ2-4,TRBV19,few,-,TGTGCCAGTAGTACCTGGGACGACAAAAACATTCAGTACTTC,CASSTWDDKNIQYF
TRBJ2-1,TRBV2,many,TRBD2,TGTGCCAGCAGTGAGGGGCGGGAGTCCTACAATGAGCAGTTCTTC,CASSEGRESYNEQFF
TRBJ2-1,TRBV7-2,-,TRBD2,TGTGCCAGCCGCCAACTAGCGGGACCTTACAATGAGCAGTTCTTC,CASRQLAGPYNEQFF
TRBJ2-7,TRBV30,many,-,TGTGCCTGGAGTGTAAGGGCCCACGAGCAGTACTTC,CAWSVRAHEQYF
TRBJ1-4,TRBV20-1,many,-,TGCAGTGCTTATGGGTCGAGAGAAGAAAAACTGTTTTTT,CSAYGSREEKLFF